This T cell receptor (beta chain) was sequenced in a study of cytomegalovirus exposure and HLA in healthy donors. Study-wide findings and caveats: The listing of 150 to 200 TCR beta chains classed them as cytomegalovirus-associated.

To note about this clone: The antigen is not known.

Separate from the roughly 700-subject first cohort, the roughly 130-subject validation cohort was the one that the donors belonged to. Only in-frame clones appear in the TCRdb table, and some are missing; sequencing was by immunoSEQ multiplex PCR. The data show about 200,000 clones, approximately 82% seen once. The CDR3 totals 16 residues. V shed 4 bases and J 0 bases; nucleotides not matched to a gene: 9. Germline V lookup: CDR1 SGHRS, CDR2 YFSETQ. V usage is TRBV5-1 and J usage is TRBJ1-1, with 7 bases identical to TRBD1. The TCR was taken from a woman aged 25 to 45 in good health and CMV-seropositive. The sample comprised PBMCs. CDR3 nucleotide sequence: TGCGCCAGCAGCCCGACAGGGTATGGGTTGAACACTGAAGCTTTCTTT. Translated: CASSPTGYGLNTEAFF. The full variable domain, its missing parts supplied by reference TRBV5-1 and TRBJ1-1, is KAGVTQTPRYLIKTRGQQVTLSCSPISGHRSVSWYQQTPGQGLQFLFEYFSETQRNKGNFPGRFSGRQFSNSRSEMNVSTLELGDSALYLCASSPTGYGLNTEAFFGQGTRLTVV.